This is a list of T cell receptor beta chains from one sample in a study of human T cells and chemical hapten exposure. From the RACE reads, TCRdb called clonotypes with MiXCR, one entry per CDR3 protein. The sample has 150,000 to 200,000 distinct CDR3 sequences; 20% to 25% are singletons. Sequenced here: whole blood, sampled in connection with sensitization to the hapten diphenylcyclopropenone (DPC). The receptor source for this set is a woman in her forties or fifties with alopecia areata. Some clones in this sample may be carry-over from other donors' samples. Both conserved end residues are part of each CDR3. The D gene is left open where the match is weak. Size is omitted from some rows. Given values are once, few, many or a class for expanded clones.

>TRBJ2-3|TRBV7-8|15|TRBD1|.
TGTGCCAGCAGCTTCGGACAGGGGGCTACAGATACGCAGTATTTT
CASSFGQGATDTQYF
>TRBJ2-7|TRBV27|13|TRBD1|few
TGTGCCAGCAGTTGGACAGGGGCCTACGAGCAGTACTTC
CASSWTGAYEQYF
>TRBJ1-1|TRBV20-1|14|.|.
TGCAGTGCTAGAGATCAAGGAACTAACACTGAAGCTTTCTTT
CSARDQGTNTEAFF
>TRBJ1-6|TRBV5-6|16|TRBD1|.
TGTGCCAGCAGCCGGGGTGGTGGACAGGGGAATTCACCCCTCCACTTT
CASSRGGGQGNSPLHF
>TRBJ2-1|TRBV12-3/TRBV12-4|13|.|.
TGTGCCAGCAATTTTGGGGGCCGTCCTGAGCAGTTCTTC
CASNFGGRPEQFF
>TRBJ2-7|TRBV10-1|12|.|few
TGCGCCAGCGGAATGACTAGTTACGAGCAGTACTTC
CASGMTSYEQYF
>TRBJ2-3|TRBV28|12|.|.
TGTGCCAGCAGTTTACCGGCAGATACGCAGTATTTT
CASSLPADTQYF
>TRBJ1-4|TRBV6-5|17|.|.
TGTGCCAGCAGTTACTCAGGCGGGGTATACGGTCCAGGAAAACTGTTTTTT
CASSYSGGVYGPGKLFF
>TRBJ2-3|TRBV7-8|16|TRBD2|.
TGTGCCAGCAGCAACGGACTAGCGGGATCCGGAGATACGCAGTATTTT
CASSNGLAGSGDTQYF
>TRBJ1-1|TRBV7-3|14|.|many
TGTGCCAGCAGCTTAATGGGGGCGGGCACTGAAGCTTTCTTT
CASSLMGAGTEAFF
>TRBJ2-3|TRBV20-1|15|TRBD2|.
TGCAGTGCTAGTCAAGGCGGGGGGAGGACAGATACGCAGTATTTT
CSASQGGGRTDTQYF
>TRBJ1-1|TRBV7-9|13|.|.
TGTGCCAGCAGCCCGGAGGGACATTCAGAAGCTTTCTTT
CASSPEGHSEAFF
>TRBJ1-2|TRBV27|13|.|.
TGTGCCAGCAGTTCTACAGGGACTTACGGCTACAACTTC
CASSSTGTYGYNF
>TRBJ2-5|TRBV29-1|12|.|few
TGCAGCGTAGCTTGGACAGAAGAGACCCAGTACTTC
CSVAWTEETQYF
>TRBJ2-2|TRBV7-6|16|TRBD2|once
TGTGCCAGCAGCATCCCGGGACTAGCCTTAACCGGGGAGCTGTTTTTT
CASSIPGLALTGELFF
>TRBJ1-1|TRBV5-1|13|.|many
TGCGCCAGCAGCTTGGCGGGAACCACTGAAGCTTTCTTT
CASSLAGTTEAFF
>TRBJ1-2|TRBV20-1|13|.|.
TGCAGTGCCCCGGGGGGCGGGTCCCCGGGCTACACCTTC
CSAPGGGSPGYTF
>TRBJ2-7|TRBV10-3|15|TRBD2|.
TGTGCCATCAGTGGGAACGGGAGGGCCTACCACGAGCAGTACTTC
CAISGNGRAYHEQYF
>TRBJ1-1|TRBV18|12|.|few
TGTGCCAGCTCAGAGGGACCCACTGAAGCTTTCTTT
CASSEGPTEAFF
>TRBJ2-5|TRBV11-2|16|TRBD2|.
TGTGCCAGCAGCCTAAGACTAGCGGGAGGTCAAGAGACCCAGTACTTC
CASSLRLAGGQETQYF
>TRBJ2-7|TRBV6-1|15|TRBD1|few
TGTGCCAGCAGTGAATCTCCGACAGGGACATACGAGCAGTACTTC
CASSESPTGTYEQYF
>TRBJ1-1|TRBV7-3|14|.|.
TGTGCCAGCAGCAGTGGGGCAGGGAGGACTGAAGCTTTCTTT
CASSSGAGRTEAFF
>TRBJ1-2|TRBV6-2/TRBV6-3|13|.|many
TGTGCCAGCAGTCTGTCAGAGAACTATGGCTACACCTTC
CASSLSENYGYTF
>TRBJ1-6|TRBV5-1|15|TRBD1|.
TGCGCCAGCAGCCGACAGGGGATCGATAATTCACCCCTCCACTTT
CASSRQGIDNSPLHF
>TRBJ2-1|TRBV9|15|TRBD2|many
TGTGCCAGCAGCGTAGACGGGAGGATAGGTAATGAGCAGTTCTTC
CASSVDGRIGNEQFF
>TRBJ2-1|TRBV7-9|16|TRBD1|few
TGTGCCAGCAGCTTATTCCGGGACAGAGCCTACAATGAGCAGTTCTTC
CASSLFRDRAYNEQFF
>TRBJ2-1|TRBV11-2|16|TRBD1|.
TGTGCCAGCAGCCTTCAGCCGGGACAGGGGATGGGTGAGCAGTTCTTC
CASSLQPGQGMGEQFF
>TRBJ2-1|TRBV7-2|15|.|.
TGTGCCAGCAGCTTAGGTGGGGGGAGCGGCGATGAGCAGTTCTTC
CASSLGGGSGDEQFF
>TRBJ1-4|TRBV12-3/TRBV12-4|12|.|.
TGTGTGAAAGGGCCAACTAATGAAAAACTGTTTTTT
CVKGPTNEKLFF
>TRBJ2-5|TRBV29-1|12|.|few
TGCAGCGTTGAACCCAACCAAGAGACCCAGTACTTC
CSVEPNQETQYF
>TRBJ1-1|TRBV7-8|15|TRBD1|.
TGTGCCAGCAGCCTCCGGACAGGGGGCGCGTTTGGTGCTTTCTTT
CASSLRTGGAFGAFF
>TRBJ1-4|TRBV28|11|.|.
TGTGCCAGCAGTTTGCGTGAAAAACTGTTTTTT
CASSLREKLFF
>TRBJ2-4|TRBV2|14|.|.
TGTGCCAGCAGTGATTTGCGGGATTTGGACATTCAGTACTTC
CASSDLRDLDIQYF
>TRBJ2-3|TRBV6-2/TRBV6-3|11|.|many
TGTGCCAGCGGGAGATCCCGAACGCAGTATTTT
CASGRSRTQYF
>TRBJ2-7|TRBV5-1|14|.|few
TGCGCCAGCAGCCTTAATAAAGACAGCTACGAGCAGTACTTC
CASSLNKDSYEQYF
>TRBJ1-1|TRBV6-1|11|.|few
TGTGCCAGCAGTGAATACACTGAAGCTTTCTTT
CASSEYTEAFF
>TRBJ2-7|TRBV12-3/TRBV12-4|13|.|.
TGTGCCAGCAGACCGGACGGGATGTTCAAGCAGTACTTC
CASRPDGMFKQYF
>TRBJ2-1|TRBV29-1|15|TRBD2|.
TGCAGCGTTAGGGGTAGCGGGAGCTCCTACAATGAGCAGTTCTTC
CSVRGSGSSYNEQFF
>TRBJ1-1|TRBV7-9|12|TRBD1|few
TGTGCCAGCAGCCACGGCAGGGGGGGAGCTTTCTTT
CASSHGRGGAFF
>TRBJ1-5|TRBV27|14|.|.
TGTGCCAGCAGTCGGAGTAATAGCAATCAGCCCCAGCATTTT
CASSRSNSNQPQHF
>TRBJ2-7|TRBV6-6|12|.|.
TGTGCCAGCAGGGAAACCTCCTACGAGCAGTACTTC
CASRETSYEQYF
>TRBJ2-5|TRBV7-2|13|.|.
TGTGCCAGCAGCCCTCAGCCTCCTGGGACCCAGTACTTC
CASSPQPPGTQYF
>TRBJ2-5|TRBV6-2/TRBV6-3|20|TRBD2|few
TGTGCCAGCAGTTACTCTCGGTCTGGGAAAACTAGCGGGAATCAAGAGACCCAGTACTTC
CASSYSRSGKTSGNQETQYF
>TRBJ1-1|TRBV7-9|11|.|.
TGTGCCAGCAGCTTAGCCCCTGAAGCTTTCTTT
CASSLAPEAFF
>TRBJ2-7|TRBV5-1|16|.|few
TGCGCCAGCAGCCTCTCCGGGACCGGAAGCTCCTACGAGCAGTACTTC
CASSLSGTGSSYEQYF
>TRBJ1-5|TRBV7-2|17|TRBD1|.
TGTGCCAGCAGCTTAGAGGGGGCGCAGGGTAGCAATCAGCCCCAGCATTTT
CASSLEGAQGSNQPQHF
>TRBJ2-3|TRBV10-3|12|.|.
TGTGCCATCAGTGAACTCATTGATACGCAGTATTTT
CAISELIDTQYF
>TRBJ2-7|TRBV20-1|13|.|.
TGCAGTGCTAGAGTTCCGCCCGCCTACGAGCAGTACTTC
CSARVPPAYEQYF
>TRBJ1-2|TRBV10-3|12|.|many
TGTGCCACCAACCCGGATTTGTGGGGCTACACCTTC
CATNPDLWGYTF
>TRBJ1-5|TRBV6-5|13|.|.
TGTGCCAGCAGCAACTCGGGGAGGCAGCCCCAGCATTTT
CASSNSGRQPQHF
>TRBJ2-3|TRBV6-6|17|.|few
TGTGCCAGCAGCTCCCTGTTGGGGCCGATGCACACCGATACGCAGTATTTT
CASSSLLGPMHTDTQYF
>TRBJ1-2|TRBV24-1|13|TRBD1|many
TGTGCCACCAGTGATGGACAGGCCTATGGCTACACCTTC
CATSDGQAYGYTF
>TRBJ2-2|TRBV20-1|14|.|.
TGCAGTGTCAGACAGATCGCGAACACCGGGGAGCTGTTTTTT
CSVRQIANTGELFF